The clone carrying this TCR beta chain has only a few counts. Its antigen is not known. These donors, healthy bone marrow donors, were studied. Vbeta (60) and Jbeta (13) primers were used in the PCR. The protocol was immunoSEQ multiplex PCR, while the TCRdb copy is restricted to in-frame clones and leaves out a portion. Of around 150,000 clones listed, 65% to 85% are singletons. This specimen belongs to a study of cytomegalovirus exposure and HLA in healthy donors. On the study more broadly: About 200 million T cells yielded 100 million or so unique TCR beta sequences, as an earlier analysis found.

Germline V gene data show CDR1 as SGHRS and CDR2 as YFSETQ. Trimming took off 2 bases at V and 1 base at J, with 9 bases between the two ends. The length of the CDR3 is 14 residues. General observations from the study: Confirmation was obtained in vitro that a few CMV-associated chains are specific for CMV antigens. Per a prior analysis, the majority of TCR beta V segments were productive roughly 87% or roughly 30% of the time.

The receptor's source is a middle-aged woman in good health and CMV-seropositive. The chain recombines TRBV5-1 with TRBJ1-1; no clear D gene. Sequences were obtained from PBMCs. The CDR3 loop is CASSFSPENTEAFF. CDR3 coding DNA: TGCGCCAGCAGCTTCTCCCCAGAGAACACTGAAGCTTTCTTT.